The text below deals with one TCR beta chain. This entry belongs to a study of T cell responses to AZD1222 COVID-19 vaccine. Trimming removed 1 base from V and 4 bases from J; junction bases left unmatched: 6. Germline loops: CDR1 KGHDR, CDR2 SFDVKD. The CDR3 extends over 16 amino acids. Profiling relied on immunoSEQ multiplex PCR, and the TCRdb table lists in-frame clones only, not all of them. This table has about 130,000 clones, approximately 92% appearing once. The starting material was peripheral blood, obtained 28 days after the second AZD1222 dose. The chain recombines TRBV24-1 with TRBJ2-1, with 7 bases fitting TRBD2. The sequence derives from an adult who received the AZD1222 COVID-19 vaccine. CDR3 sequence reads: CATSDFGASGYNEQFF. CDR3 DNA: TGTGCCACCAGTGATTTCGGCGCTAGCGGATACAATGAGCAGTTCTTC.